These 10 T cell receptor beta chains share one sample of origin, sequenced in a study of cytomegalovirus exposure and HLA in healthy donors (dated by TCRdb to 2016 to 2017). The library was made by the immunoSEQ multiplex PCR assay. For the multiplex PCR, a mixture combining 60 forward primers for TCR Vbeta segments and 13 reverse primers for TCR Jbeta segments was used. As stored in TCRdb, this immuneACCESS dataset retains in-frame rearrangements with V and J assigned. A fraction of the clones does not appear; measured against another copy, unresolved V genes explain less than half of the discrepancy, and the remainder lacks a known reason. In all, the sample holds 100,000 to 150,000 clones, and approximately 81% of those were seen once. 3.5% to 4.5% of the sample goes to the ten largest clones. The sequenced sample consisted of PBMCs. These receptors were obtained from a young man in good health and CMV-seropositive.

As DNA, the CDR3 is TGTGCCATCAAGCTGTCGGGACAGAATAACACTGAAGCTTTCTTT. Its translation: CAIKLSGQNNTEAFF. This chain links TRBV10-3 with TRBJ1-1, with 7 nucleotides matching TRBD1. After removal of 7 bases from V and 2 bases from J, the junction contained 10 bases not matched to a gene. The CDR3 runs 15 residues. CDR1 is ENHRY and CDR2 is SYGVKD in the germline V gene.

This rearrangement joins TRBV5-8 to TRBJ2-7, with a tentative D call TRBD1 (5 bases). Trimming stripped 1 base from V and 4 bases from J, with 12 bases between. There are 14 residues in the CDR3. The germline V gene encodes CDR1 SGHTS and CDR2 YDEGEE. CDR3 bases: TGTGCCAGCAGCTTGCAGGGTCGAGAGTACGAGCAGTACTTC. Its translation is CASSLQGREYEQYF. Variable domain in full (rest from reference TRBV5-8 and TRBJ2-7): EAGVTQSPTHLIKTRGQQATLRCSPISGHTSVYWYQQALGLGLQFLLWYDEGEERNRGNFPPRFSGRQFPNYSSELNVNALELEDSALYLCASSLQGREYEQYFGPGTRLTVT.

The V call is TRBV19, the J call TRBJ2-1, with D possibly TRBD1 on 5 matching bases. The germline V and J ends were trimmed by 11 bases and 1 base, with 18 bases remaining between them. CDR1 is LNHDA and CDR2 is SQIVND in the germline V gene (reference sequence). The CDR3 spans 15 residues. CDR3 protein: CACTPGAVSYNEQFF. The CDR3 DNA follows: TGTGCCTGTACACCTGGGGCGGTTTCCTACAATGAGCAGTTCTTC.

The chain links TRBV5-6 to TRBJ2-1, with 14 bases lining up with TRBD2. This CDR3 region has 16 residues. V gave up 4 bases and J gave up 10 bases; unmatched junction bases: 10. CDR1 is SGHDT, CDR2 YYEEEE, per germline. The DNA of the CDR3 is TGTGCCAGCAGCAGTCCGGGACTAGCGGGAGTTTGGGAGCAGTTCTTC. This gives the protein CASSSPGLAGVWEQFF.

The J gene is TRBJ1-2, the V gene TRBV18; possibly TRBD1 for D (6 bases). The CDR3 contains 15 residues. Trimming shortened V by 2 bases and J by 4 bases, and 14 bases separated the two germline ends. The germline V gene encodes CDR1 KGHSH and CDR2 LQKENI. The CDR3: CASSPNLDRSYGYTF. The CDR3 DNA is TGTGCCAGCTCACCAAACTTAGACAGGTCCTATGGCTACACCTTC.

This clone was picked up one time. The same CDR3 can be traced to other DNA sequences in this sample. This rearrangement joins TRBV27 to TRBJ2-3, with D possibly matching TRBD2 (7 bases). The V gene lost 8 bases and the J gene lost 6 bases, with 21 bases spanning the gap. This CDR3 has 15 residues. Germline V gene data show CDR1 as MNHEY and CDR2 as SMNVEV (reference sequence). The CDR3 protein is CASSYGGPHTDTQYF. The CDR3 DNA reads TGTGCCAGCTCCTACGGGGGGCCCCACACGGATACGCAGTATTTT.

The chain uses TRBV2 and TRBJ2-1; 11 bases align to TRBD2. From germline, CDR1 is SNHLY and CDR2 FYNNEI. V lost 5 bases to trimming and J lost 8 bases; unmatched junction nucleotides: 8. This CDR3 region has 15 residues. In DNA, the CDR3 is TGTGCCAGCAGTCAACTAGCGGGAGCTGGGGATGAGCAGTTCTTC. It is translated as CASSQLAGAGDEQFF.

This clone was seen more than once but under ten times. This chain uses TRBV5-1 with TRBJ2-5; 11 bases map to TRBD2. The germline gives CDR1 SGHRS, CDR2 YFSETQ. J was trimmed by 5 bases and V by 4 bases; bases with no gene match: 7. CDR3 length: 15 residues. CDR3 in amino acids: CASSMRLAGSETQYF. Here the CDR3 DNA reads TGCGCCAGCAGCATGAGACTAGCGGGAAGTGAGACCCAGTACTTC. Drawing the rest from reference TRBV5-1 and TRBJ2-5, the complete variable domain is KAGVTQTPRYLIKTRGQQVTLSCSPISGHRSVSWYQQTPGQGLQFLFEYFSETQRNKGNFPGRFSGRQFSNSRSEMNVSTLELGDSALYLCASSMRLAGSETQYFGPGTRLLVL.

This chain uses TRBV4-3 with TRBJ2-3, with 7 bases aligning to TRBD1. Germline CDR1 is LGHNA and CDR2 is YSLEER. This CDR3 has 15 residues. The V segment lost 4 bases and the J segment 8 bases; nucleotides outside the gene matches: 12. Here the CDR3 DNA reads TGCGCCAGCAGCCGGGCATTGACAGGGCACAGTACGCAGTATTTT. This translates into CASSRALTGHSTQYF.

V usage is TRBV5-1 and J usage is TRBJ2-2, with 9 bases fitting TRBD1. In germline, CDR1 is SGHRS, CDR2 YFSETQ. V lost 0 bases, J lost 3 bases, and 6 bases stayed unmatched. The CDR3 has 17 amino acids. CDR3 in amino acids: CASSLGGQGRYTGELFF. The CDR3, as DNA: TGCGCCAGCAGCTTGGGCGGACAGGGGCGGTACACCGGGGAGCTGTTTTTT.